In this sample, the clone carrying this T cell receptor beta chain turned up a few times. Its specificity is unknown. The data derive from a study of cytomegalovirus exposure and HLA in healthy donors. Study-wide points: In a later analysis, TCR beta V- and J-gene trimming showed a link to a missense DCLRE1C variant.

J was trimmed by 1 base and V by 2 bases; bases with no gene match: 5. The CDR3 has 16 residues. Germline V gene sequence: CDR1 LNHDA, CDR2 SQIVND (reference sequence). PCR used 60 Vbeta primers and 13 Jbeta primers. TCRdb's table, derived via immunoSEQ multiplex PCR, lists solely in-frame clones and lacks some. The sample holds nearly 100,000 clones; about a tenth are singletons and the top ten take 5% to 5.5%. What was sequenced was PBMCs. The source is a man in his fifties or sixties in good health and CMV-seropositive. The chain couples TRBV19 to TRBJ2-5, with 9 bases lining up with TRBD1. CDR3 nucleotide sequence: TGTGCCAGTAGTATATCCGCACAGGGGGCCCAAGAGACCCAGTACTTC. Protein sequence: CASSISAQGAQETQYF.